Below, 17 T cell receptor beta chains from the same sample are listed, as sequenced in a study of T-cell memory formation after mild COVID-19 (dated by TCRdb to the early 2020s). Libraries were constructed by 5' RACE. The sequencing machine was an Illumina NovaSeq 6000. Clones were called with MiXCR by TCRdb after fastp trimmed the public reads at Q25, and only in-frame beta chains were retained. Rows are unified per CDR3 protein, each entry keeping the most common DNA and genes. In this sample the table shows fewer than 350,000 distinct CDR3 sequences, 18% of which occur a single time. Jointly, the top ten make up around 23% of the sample. The specimen sequenced was PBMCs or a T cell subset sorted from them (not recorded which). These receptors were taken from a man younger than 35 who had mild COVID-19 (a few samples of this study predate the infection). The sample titles of this study are shuffled in the database, so cell type and time point are left out; the donor was told from shared clones.

This clonotype was found many times. At one end, the junction sequence differs from germline, possibly due to a read error. This chain joins TRBV7-7 and TRBJ2-2; D may be TRBD2 (7 bases). Germline assignment: CDR1 SSHAT and CDR2 FNYEAQ (reference sequence). CDR3 length equals 14 residues. The CDR3 sequence: CASRPSSGGRELFF. In DNA, the CDR3 is TGTGCTAGCAGGCCTTCCTCGGGGGGCCGGGAGCTGTTTTTT. Complete variable domain (other parts from reference TRBV7-7 and TRBJ2-2): GAGVSQSPRYKVTKRGQDVTLRCDPISSHATLYWYQQALGQGPEFLTYFNYEAQPDKSGLPSDRFSAERPEGSISTLTIQRTEQRDSAMYRCASRPSSGGRELFFGEGSRLTVL.

This clonotype has just a few counts. The chain employs TRBV7-8 and TRBJ2-1; possibly TRBD2 for D (5 bases). The CDR3 totals 14 residues. The germline gives CDR1 SGHVS, CDR2 FQNEAQ. The V and J ends lost 7 bases and 10 bases respectively, with 20 bases between them. The CDR3 region is CASTRSSDGGEQFF. CDR3 bases: TGTGCCAGCACCCGAAGTTCAGATGGAGGCGAGCAGTTCTTC.

At least ten counts were recorded for this clonotype. The chain joins TRBV7-3 to TRBJ1-6; 10 nucleotides match TRBD1. There are 14 residues in the CDR3. CDR1 SGHTA and CDR2 FQGTGA come from the germline V gene. With 3 bases clipped from V and 9 bases from J, the junction kept 2 bases outside the gene matches. The CDR3 DNA sequence: TGTGCCAGCAGCTTGGACAGGGGGTCTTCACCCCTCCACTTT. It encodes CASSLDRGSSPLHF.

This clonotype was seen a handful of times. The gene calls are TRBV5-1 and TRBJ2-1; a possible D gene is TRBD1 (6 bases). CDR1 and CDR2 from the germline V gene are SGHRS and YFSETQ. The CDR3 contains 14 residues. Trimming took off 4 bases at V and 7 bases at J, with 15 bases between the two ends. In DNA, the CDR3 is TGCGCCAGCAGCCCCGGGACACTGGGGAATGAGCAGTTCTTC. This codes for CASSPGTLGNEQFF.

This chain uses TRBV7-2 with TRBJ1-3; D is unclear. Germline CDR1 reads SGHTA; CDR2 reads FQGNSA. The CDR3 consists of 15 residues. V shed 6 bases and J shed 0 bases, with 12 bases lying between them. The CDR3 loop reads CASRLAHSSGNTIYF. DNA for the CDR3: TGTGCCAGCAGACTTGCCCACAGCTCTGGAAACACCATATATTTT.

The V call is TRBV10-2, the J call TRBJ2-3, with TRBD2 matching over 12 bases. This CDR3 is built from 16 residues. The junction had 7 bases not matched to a gene; V was cut back by 6 bases and J by 3 bases. Germline loops: CDR1 WSHSY, CDR2 SAAADI. The CDR3 bases are TGCGCCAGCAGACCGGGACTAGCGGGCGAAACAGATACGCAGTATTTT. It translates to CASRPGLAGETDTQYF.

This clonotype occurred a few times. The genes are TRBV7-9 and TRBJ2-7, with D tentatively TRBD1 (5 bases). CDR1 is SEHNR and CDR2 is FQNEAQ in the germline V gene (reference sequence). This CDR3 is built from 14 residues. V dropped 2 bases and J dropped 1 base, with 9 bases sitting between them. The CDR3, as DNA: TGTGCCAGCAGCTTATACCAGGGTTCCTACGAGCAGTACTTC. It yields the protein CASSLYQGSYEQYF.

This clonotype was recorded many times. The genes are TRBV12-3 or TRBV12-4 and TRBJ2-5; 7 bases are shared with TRBD2. V gave up 2 bases and J gave up 4 bases; unmatched junction bases: 10. The CDR3 consists of 16 residues. Written as DNA, the CDR3 is TGTGCCAGCAGTTTACTCCAGCGGGGTGAAGGAGAGACCCAGTACTTC. Its translation is CASSLLQRGEGETQYF.

This clonotype was counted between two and nine times. The chain couples TRBV27 to TRBJ2-1, with TRBD2 identical over 7 bases. The CDR3 runs 14 residues. Trimming took 8 bases from V and 7 from J; bases not matched to a gene: 11. Germline CDR1 MNHEY, CDR2 SMNVEV (reference sequence). The CDR3 DNA sequence: TGTGCCAGCGGGGGAGCGGGGACTGGGAATGAGCAGTTCTTC. It specifies CASGGAGTGNEQFF.

V usage is TRBV20-1 and J usage is TRBJ1-5; D call uncertain. From germline, CDR1 is DFQATT and CDR2 SNEGSKA (reference sequence). V was pared by 6 bases and J by 2 bases, with 8 bases between. CDR3 length: 12 amino acids. The CDR3 coding sequence is TGCAGTGCCAACAGTGGCAATCAGCCCCAGCATTTT. This gives the protein CSANSGNQPQHF.

This clonotype was counted between two and nine times. The chain is built from TRBV13 and TRBJ2-3; TRBD1 matches at 10 bases. J gave up 7 bases and V 5 bases, and 12 bases lay outside the gene matches. In germline, CDR1 is PRHDT, CDR2 FYEKMQ (reference sequence). The CDR3 spans 16 residues. The CDR3 DNA follows: TGTGCCAGCAGCCTACCCCGGGACAGGGGACACAATACGCAGTATTTT. Translated: CASSLPRDRGHNTQYF.

This clonotype was detected many times. The chain recombines TRBV5-1 with TRBJ2-2, with 8 bases fitting TRBD1. The CDR3 loop spans 13 amino acids. Germline trimming cut 3 bases from V and 6 bases from J; bases unmatched to any gene: 1. Germline CDR1 is SGHRS and CDR2 is YFSETQ. Here the CDR3 DNA reads TGCGCCAGCAGCTCACAGGGGGCCGGGGAGCTGTTTTTT. It encodes CASSSQGAGELFF. Supplemented by reference TRBV5-1 and TRBJ2-2, the full variable domain reads KAGVTQTPRYLIKTRGQQVTLSCSPISGHRSVSWYQQTPGQGLQFLFEYFSETQRNKGNFPGRFSGRQFSNSRSEMNVSTLELGDSALYLCASSSQGAGELFFGEGSRLTVL.

This clonotype was observed a handful of times. This chain joins TRBV6-5 and TRBJ2-5; the D gene is possibly TRBD1 (6 bases). The CDR3 has 14 amino acids. The germline V gene encodes CDR1 MNHEY and CDR2 SVGAGI. The germline V and J ends were trimmed by 8 bases and 9 bases, with 22 bases remaining between them. The CDR3 loop is CASQTARGFQSQYF. The CDR3 DNA reads TGTGCCAGCCAGACTGCCAGGGGATTTCAGTCCCAGTACTTC.

Comment on this clonotype: With a much larger clone just one base away, this may be a read error. The genes are TRBV6-2 or TRBV6-3 and TRBJ2-7, with TRBD2 as a possible D gene (6 bases). The V gene's germline CDR1 is MNHEY and CDR2 SVGEGT. V was trimmed by 9 bases and J by 0 bases, leaving 12 bases between them. The CDR3 length is 13 residues. The CDR3 reads CASFGGASYEQYF. CDR3 in DNA: TGTGCCAGTTTCGGGGGTGCCTCCTACGAGCAGTACTTC.

This chain uses TRBV20-1 with TRBJ2-3, with 8 nucleotides matching TRBD2. V was pared by 6 bases and J by 2 bases, with 16 bases of the junction left unmatched. The CDR3 is 17 residues long. Germline lookup yields CDR1 DFQATT and CDR2 SNEGSKA (reference sequence). For the CDR3, the DNA is TGCAGTGCCCCCTTCCCGGGGAGCGGGGGCTACACAGATACGCAGTATTTT. It specifies CSAPFPGSGGYTDTQYF.

The CDR3: CAISAQDTQYF. The CDR3 DNA reads as TGTGCCATCAGTGCCCAAGATACGCAGTATTTT. The chain has TRBV10-3 and TRBJ2-3; D call uncertain. V lost 4 bases and J lost 5, with 4 bases in between. Germline values: CDR1 ENHRY, CDR2 SYGVKD. This CDR3 is 11 amino acids long.

Many counts were recorded for this clonotype. The genes are TRBV29-1 and TRBJ2-3, with D possibly matching TRBD1 (6 bases). There are 13 residues in the CDR3. V was shortened by 7 bases and J by 5 bases, with 16 bases between the two germline ends. Germline-derived CDR1 and CDR2 are SQVTM and ANQGSEA. The DNA for the CDR3 is TGCAGCGCTGGACAGCCTCCTCAAGATACGCAGTATTTT. Amino acid sequence: CSAGQPPQDTQYF.